The entry below describes one TCR beta chain. V dropped 3 bases and J dropped 4 bases, with 13 bases sitting between them. The CDR3 covers 16 residues. Germline V gene lookup returns CDR1 KGHSH and CDR2 LQKENI. Using immunoSEQ multiplex PCR, the repertoire was profiled, and TCRdb retains in-frame clones only, with some absent. The top ten clones hold approximately 2.7% of a sample with 150,000 or so clones, about 85% of them seen once. This sample is part of a study of blood T cell repertoires in COVID-19. In the study overall: The study drew acute and convalescent COVID-19 samples from the United States, Italy and Spain. T cells, B-cell-depleted T cells, or PBMCs provided the cDNA or gDNA that served as material.

The sequencing input was peripheral blood. The rearrangement links TRBV18 to TRBJ1-6; D may be TRBD1 (6 bases). The sequence came from a middle-aged woman with active or convalescent COVID-19. The CDR3 nucleotides are TGTGCCAGCTCACCGACTTTCACAGGGTATAATTCACCCCTCCACTTT. It translates to CASSPTFTGYNSPLHF. Using reference TRBV18 and TRBJ1-6 for the parts outside the CDR3, the full variable domain is NAGVMQNPRHLVRRRGQEARLRCSPMKGHSHVYWYRQLPEEGLKFMVYLQKENIIDESGMPKERFSAEFPKEGPSILRIQQVVRGDSAAYFCASSPTFTGYNSPLHFGNGTRLTVT.